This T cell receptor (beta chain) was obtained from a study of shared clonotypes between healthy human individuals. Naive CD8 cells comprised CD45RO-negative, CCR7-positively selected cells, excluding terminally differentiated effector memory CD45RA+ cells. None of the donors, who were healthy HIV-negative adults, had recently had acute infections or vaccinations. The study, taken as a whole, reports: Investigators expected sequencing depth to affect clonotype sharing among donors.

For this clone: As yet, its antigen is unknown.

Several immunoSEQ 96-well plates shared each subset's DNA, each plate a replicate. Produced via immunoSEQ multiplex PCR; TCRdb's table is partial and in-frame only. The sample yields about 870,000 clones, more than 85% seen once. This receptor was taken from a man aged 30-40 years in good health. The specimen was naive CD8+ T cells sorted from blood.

The CDR3 reads CASSVGGLHTDTQYF. The DNA for the CDR3 is TGTGCCAGCAGCGTAGGGGGACTCCACACAGATACGCAGTATTTT. The chain has TRBV9 and TRBJ2-3; tentative D call: TRBD2 (6 bases). CDR3 size: 15 residues. CDR1 SGDLS and CDR2 YYNGEE come from the germline V gene. The V gene lost 0 bases and the J gene lost 2 bases, with 10 bases spanning the gap.